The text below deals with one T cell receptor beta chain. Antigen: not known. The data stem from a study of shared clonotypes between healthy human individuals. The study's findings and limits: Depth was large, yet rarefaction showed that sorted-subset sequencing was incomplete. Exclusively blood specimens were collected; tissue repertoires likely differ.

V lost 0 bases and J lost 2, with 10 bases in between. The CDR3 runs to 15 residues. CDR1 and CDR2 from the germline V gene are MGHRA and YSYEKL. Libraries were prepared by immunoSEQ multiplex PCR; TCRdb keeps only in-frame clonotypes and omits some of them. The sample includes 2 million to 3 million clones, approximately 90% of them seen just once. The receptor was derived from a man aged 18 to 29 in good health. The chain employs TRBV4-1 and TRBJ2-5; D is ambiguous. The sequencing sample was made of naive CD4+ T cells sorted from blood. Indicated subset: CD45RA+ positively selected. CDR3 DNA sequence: TGCGCCAGCAGCCAAGAGACAATTGGTCAAGAGACCCAGTACTTC. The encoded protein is CASSQETIGQETQYF.